The rows below give T cell receptor beta chains drawn from one sample of a study of control samples from healthy donors and cancer patients. The table came from immunoSEQ multiplex PCR; TCRdb's copy has only in-frame clones and leaves some out. The table has 100,000 to 150,000 clones, about 90% seen once; the top ten hold around 1.7%. The specimen sequenced was blood. Receptor source: a man between 18 and 29 years old in good health. CDR3s include the opening cysteine and the closing phenylalanine or tryptophan. The D gene is left open where the match is weak. Clone sizes are given selectively: once, few, many, or a class where the clone is expanded.

clone_size	v_call	d_call	j_call	cdr3_aa	cdr3_nt
NA	TRBV6-1	NA	TRBJ1-5	CASSDSGGNQPQHF	TGTGCCAGCAGTGATTCCGGGGGCAATCAGCCCCAGCATTTT
NA	TRBV7-2	TRBD1	TRBJ2-1	CASPESGQGWSEQFF	TGTGCCAGCCCCGAATCGGGACAGGGGTGGAGTGAGCAGTTCTTC
NA	TRBV6-4	TRBD1	TRBJ1-1	CASSDTGGQTEAFF	TGTGCCAGCAGTGATACAGGGGGTCAAACTGAAGCTTTCTTT
NA	TRBV28	NA	TRBJ1-3	CASSFSGNTIYF	TGTGCCAGCAGTTTTAGTGGAAACACCATATATTTT
NA	TRBV15	TRBD1	TRBJ2-7	CATSRTGGRYEQYF	TGTGCCACCAGCAGGACAGGGGGGAGGTACGAGCAGTACTTC
NA	TRBV28	TRBD1	TRBJ1-3	CASGYGQAIYF	TGTGCCAGCGGGTACGGACAGGCCATATATTTT
NA	TRBV11-2	NA	TRBJ2-3	CASSFPTRGLGDTQYF	TGTGCCAGCAGCTTTCCCACCCGGGGGCTCGGAGATACGCAGTATTTT
NA	TRBV29-1	NA	TRBJ1-3	CSVGDHAGSGNTIYF	TGCAGCGTTGGAGACCATGCCGGCTCTGGAAACACCATATATTTT
many	TRBV2	NA	TRBJ1-1	CASSPQRQASTEAFF	TGTGCCAGCAGTCCTCAACGACAGGCGTCTACTGAAGCTTTCTTT
NA	TRBV19	TRBD1	TRBJ1-5	CASRTTGVGNQPQHF	TGTGCCAGTAGGACCACAGGGGTTGGAAATCAGCCCCAGCATTTT
NA	TRBV30	NA	TRBJ1-3	CAWSVLPSGNTIYF	TGTGCCTGGAGTGTACTGCCCTCTGGAAACACCATATATTTT
NA	TRBV5-4	TRBD1	TRBJ2-3	CASSQGQGADTQYF	TGTGCCAGCAGCCAAGGACAGGGGGCAGATACGCAGTATTTT
few	TRBV7-8	NA	TRBJ1-2	CASSSYNYGYTF	TGTGCCAGCAGCTCCTACAACTATGGCTACACCTTC
NA	TRBV7-9	NA	TRBJ1-4	CASSVPLRTNEKLFF	TGTGCCAGCAGCGTACCACTTCGTACTAATGAAAAACTGTTTTTT
NA	TRBV24-1	NA	TRBJ1-2	CATQETVNYGYTF	TGTGCCACGCAAGAGACAGTTAACTATGGCTACACCTTC
NA	TRBV28	TRBD2	TRBJ2-1	CASRSLAGGPSEQFF	TGTGCCAGCAGATCACTAGCGGGAGGGCCTAGTGAGCAGTTCTTC
NA	TRBV30	TRBD1	TRBJ2-1	CAWSVQGAASYNEQFF	TGTGCCTGGAGTGTACAGGGGGCTGCTTCTTACAATGAGCAGTTCTTC
NA	TRBV3-1/TRBV3-2	NA	TRBJ1-1	CASSQAWQGNTEAFF	TGTGCCAGCAGCCAAGCTTGGCAGGGGAACACTGAAGCTTTCTTT
NA	TRBV2	NA	TRBJ1-4	CASSEQNSNEKLFF	TGTGCCAGCAGCGAACAGAACTCTAATGAAAAACTGTTTTTT
NA	TRBV30	NA	TRBJ2-4	CAWSRNDIQYF	TGTGCCTGGAGTCGGAACGACATTCAGTACTTC
NA	TRBV27	NA	TRBJ2-1	CASSLIPGLNEQFF	TGTGCCAGCAGTTTAATCCCGGGACTGAATGAGCAGTTCTTC
NA	TRBV3-1/TRBV3-2	NA	TRBJ1-2	CASSQTAPGLSYGYTF	TGTGCCAGCAGCCAAACCGCTCCGGGACTGAGCTATGGCTACACCTTC